The T cell receptor beta chain described here comes from a study of blood T cells in healthy people across ages. Study-wide results and limits: Age brought a roughly linear fall in TCR beta diversity measured per million T cells.

Concerning this clonotype itself: Its target is unknown.

With a J-beta primer mix and a sample-barcoded 5' primer, a second PCR ran about 6 to 11 cycles. Every cDNA molecule carried a tag from a template-switch adaptor bearing 12 random nucleotides. In TCRdb, the 5' RACE reads were re-called with MiXCR into one record per CDR3 protein. Among roughly 2 million distinct CDR3 sequences listed, about 50% were seen once. V trimming: 5 bases; J trimming: 10 bases; junction bases outside the gene matches: 10. The CDR3 contains 14 residues. CDR1 is MDHEN and CDR2 is SYDVKM in the germline V gene. The chain couples TRBV28 to TRBJ2-1, with TRBD2 matching 8 bases. What was sequenced was blood. This sequence was found in a middle-aged woman in good health. In DNA, the CDR3 is TGTGCCAGCAGTCGGGGGGGCAGTGGAAAGGAGCAGTTCTTC. Translating gives CASSRGGSGKEQFF.